Below, 26 T cell receptor beta chains from the same sample are listed, as sequenced in a study of early T cells in non-severe SARS-CoV-2 infection. Using its own MiXCR run on the 5' RACE reads, TCRdb lists one record per CDR3 protein. The sample includes approximately 70,000 distinct CDR3 sequences, less than 15% of them seen just once. The source material was whole blood. Every receptor here comes from an adult who was a healthcare worker with PCR-confirmed SARS-CoV-2 infection or an uninfected control (not recorded which).

The sample holds many counts of this clonotype. The rearrangement joins TRBV11-3 to TRBJ2-5; no firm D call. This CDR3 spans 12 amino acids. CDR1 SGHNT and CDR2 YENEEA come from the germline V gene. Trimming removed 5 bases from V and 4 bases from J, with 8 bases in between. In nucleotides, the CDR3 is TGTGCCAGCAGCCCAGATCGAGAGACCCAGTACTTC. Translation: CASSPDRETQYF.

The gene calls are TRBV18 and TRBJ1-3, with D uncertain. The CDR3 consists of 12 residues. Trimming removed 6 bases from V and 4 bases from J, with 7 bases in between. CDR1 and CDR2 from the germline V gene are KGHSH and LQKENI. CDR3 DNA: TGTGCCAGCTCCTTACAAGGAAACACCATATATTTT. The encoded protein is CASSLQGNTIYF.

The CDR3 here is CASSSLGRSTDTQYF. CDR3 sequence (DNA): TGTGCCAGCAGCTCGTTAGGACGAAGCACAGATACGCAGTATTTT. This sequence joins TRBV7-2 and TRBJ2-3; D is unresolved. The CDR3 contains 15 residues. The ends were cut back, 4 bases at V and 0 bases at J, with 11 bases in the middle. In germline, CDR1 is SGHTA, CDR2 FQGNSA.

This clonotype was recorded at least ten times. This chain connects TRBV4-3 to TRBJ1-6; a possible D gene is TRBD1 (6 bases). The V and J ends lost 2 bases and 9 bases respectively, with 14 bases between them. The CDR3 consists of 15 residues. Germline V gene lookup returns CDR1 LGHNA and CDR2 YSLEER. In DNA form, the CDR3 reads TGCGCCAGCAGCCAAAAACAGGGAGAAGGTTCACCCCTCCACTTT. It is translated as CASSQKQGEGSPLHF.

This clonotype appeared a few times. The rearrangement joins TRBV5-4 to TRBJ2-3; tentative D call: TRBD2 (6 bases). The V end was cut by 1 base, the J end by 4 bases, with 7 bases between. CDR3 length equals 13 residues. Germline CDR1 and CDR2: SGHNT and YYREEE (reference sequence). The CDR3 spells CASSLWGADTQYF. CDR3 DNA: TGTGCCAGCAGCTTGTGGGGGGCAGATACGCAGTATTTT.

The chain uses TRBV7-2 and TRBJ2-2, with 8 bases that match TRBD1. Germline trimming cut 5 bases from V and 6 bases from J; bases unmatched to any gene: 8. The CDR3 is made up of 15 amino acids. Germline assignment: CDR1 SGHTA and CDR2 FQGNSA. The CDR3 DNA reads TGTGCCAGCAGCCCCCGACAGGGGTTCGCCGGGGAGCTGTTTTTT. It yields the protein CASSPRQGFAGELFF.

This chain links TRBV7-8 with TRBJ2-7; 7 bases line up with TRBD1. Per germline, CDR1 SGHVS and CDR2 FQNEAQ. The CDR3 consists of 15 residues. J gave up 2 bases and V 1 base, and 5 bases lay outside the gene matches. The CDR3 here is CASSLGDSFAYEQYF. CDR3 bases: TGTGCCAGCAGCTTAGGGGACAGTTTTGCCTACGAGCAGTACTTC.

V usage is TRBV6-5 and J usage is TRBJ1-2; 7 nucleotides agree with TRBD1. Per germline, CDR1 MNHEY and CDR2 SVGAGI. Losses at the gene ends were 5 bases for V and 3 bases for J; bases not matched to a gene: 3. There are 13 residues in the CDR3. CDR3 in DNA: TGTGCCAGCAGTGCGGGACAGTACTATGGCTACACCTTC. Protein sequence: CASSAGQYYGYTF.

This clonotype was seen many times. The rearrangement uses TRBV7-6 and TRBJ2-2, with 8 bases matching TRBD2. V trimming: 4 bases; J trimming: 4 bases; junction bases outside the gene matches: 2. Germline V gene lookup returns CDR1 SGHVS and CDR2 FNYEAQ. The CDR3 spans 14 residues. CDR3 loop: CASSWSGGTGELFF. Written as DNA, the CDR3 is TGTGCCAGCAGCTGGAGCGGGGGCACCGGGGAGCTGTTTTTT. Based on the CDR3 plus reference TRBV7-6 and TRBJ2-2, the full variable domain is GAGVSQSPRYKVTKRGQDVALRCDPISGHVSLYWYRQALGQGPEFLTYFNYEAQQDKSGLPNDRFSAERPEGSISTLTIQRTEQRDSAMYRCASSWSGGTGELFFGEGSRLTVL.

This clonotype was observed many times. The chain employs TRBV20-1 and TRBJ2-1, with D perhaps assigned TRBD1 or TRBD2 (5 bases each). The V end lost 0 bases, the J end lost 3 bases, and 15 bases lay between the germline ends. The germline gives CDR1 DFQATT, CDR2 SNEGSKA (reference sequence). The CDR3 covers 16 residues. This CDR3 reads CSARELQGPNYNEQFF. The CDR3 DNA follows: TGCAGTGCTAGAGAGTTGCAGGGACCAAACTACAATGAGCAGTTCTTC.

This clonotype came up once. The genes are TRBV6-1 and TRBJ2-7, with TRBD1 matching over 7 bases. V was clipped by 8 bases and J by 2 bases; unmatched bases: 6. This CDR3 is built from 13 residues. The germline CDR1 and CDR2 sequences are MNHNS and SASEGT. In nucleotides, the CDR3 is TGTGCCAGCGGAAACAGGGGACCCTACGAGCAGTACTTC. Translated: CASGNRGPYEQYF.

The V and J genes are TRBV20-1 and TRBJ2-3, with a weak D call TRBD2 (6 bases). This CDR3 has 15 residues. V was pared by 0 bases and J by 4 bases, with 14 bases between. Germline lookup yields CDR1 DFQATT and CDR2 SNEGSKA (reference sequence). CDR3 region: CSARDPAGSADTQYF. As DNA, the CDR3 is TGCAGTGCTAGAGATCCCGCGGGGTCAGCAGATACGCAGTATTTT.

The J gene is TRBJ2-7, the V gene TRBV29-1, with D tentatively TRBD2 (6 bases). The CDR3 covers 15 residues. V shed 1 base and J shed 6 bases, with 19 bases lying between them. CDR1 and CDR2 from the germline V gene are SQVTM and ANQGSEA. CDR3 nucleotide sequence: TGCAGCGTTGAAGGCGTTCCGGGGGTAAGGCGCGAGCAGTACTTC. This codes for CSVEGVPGVRREQYF.

The table lists this clonotype with many counts. V usage is TRBV2 and J usage is TRBJ2-1; D could derive from TRBD1 or TRBD2 (5 bases each). Trimming left V 7 bases short and J 8 bases short, with 18 bases between. Germline V gene sequence: CDR1 SNHLY, CDR2 FYNNEI. This CDR3 is built from 14 residues. CDR3 sequence reads: CASKREGLAHEQFF. For the CDR3, the DNA is TGTGCCAGCAAAAGAGAGGGGCTGGCCCATGAGCAGTTCTTC.

This sequence joins TRBV20-1 and TRBJ1-2, with no clear D. V was clipped by 0 bases and J by 3 bases, with 5 bases between them. The length of the CDR3 is 12 residues. Germline V gene lookup returns CDR1 DFQATT and CDR2 SNEGSKA (reference sequence). CDR3 protein: CSARERYYGYTF. CDR3 nucleotides: TGCAGTGCTAGAGAAAGATACTATGGCTACACCTTC.

This clonotype has only a few counts. The chain links TRBV29-1 to TRBJ1-1, with 9 bases matching TRBD1. Trimming removed 7 bases from V and 5 bases from J; junction bases left unmatched: 8. The CDR3 is 13 amino acids. The germline gives CDR1 SQVTM, CDR2 ANQGSEA. The CDR3 DNA sequence: TGCAGCGCCCCGGGACAGGGCTGGACTGAAGCTTTCTTT. Its translation is CSAPGQGWTEAFF.

The CDR3 protein is CASSLGLEPYNEQFF. In nucleotides, the CDR3 is TGCGCCAGCAGCTTAGGCCTGGAGCCATACAATGAGCAGTTCTTC. The J gene is TRBJ2-1, the V gene TRBV5-1, with D uncertain. The germline V gene encodes CDR1 SGHRS and CDR2 YFSETQ. The CDR3 totals 15 residues. Trimming left V 2 bases short and J 4 bases short, with 13 bases between.

This clonotype was seen a few times. The chain employs TRBV3-1 and TRBJ2-7; TRBD2 agrees at 10 bases. The CDR3 length is 15 residues. Germline V gene sequence: CDR1 LGHDT, CDR2 YNNKEL (reference sequence). Trimming took 1 base from V and 2 from J; bases not matched to a gene: 2. The CDR3 loop is CASSQGLAGAYEQYF. In DNA, the CDR3 is TGTGCCAGCAGCCAAGGGCTAGCGGGGGCCTACGAGCAGTACTTC.

This clonotype has a count of ten or more. This rearrangement joins TRBV7-8 to TRBJ1-5; D is undetermined. V lost 5 bases to trimming and J lost 5 bases, with 22 bases between them. The CDR3 runs to 17 residues. Germline CDR1 and CDR2: SGHVS and FQNEAQ. The CDR3 is CASSASKNTRSDQPQHF. CDR3 bases: TGTGCCAGCAGCGCATCGAAAAACACAAGGTCCGATCAGCCCCAGCATTTT. The variable domain in full, completed from reference TRBV7-8 and TRBJ1-5, reads GAGVSQSPRYKVAKRGQDVALRCDPISGHVSLFWYQQALGQGPEFLTYFQNEAQLDKSGLPSDRFFAERPEGSVSTLKIQRTQQEDSAVYLCASSASKNTRSDQPQHFGDGTRLSIL.

The rearrangement uses TRBV5-1 and TRBJ1-2; weak D call: TRBD1 (5 bases). The CDR3 is 14 amino acids. Trimming pared 4 bases from V and 1 base from J, leaving 11 bases between. Per the germline V gene, CDR1 is SGHRS and CDR2 is YFSETQ. The CDR3 DNA reads TGCGCCAGCAGCCCCCGACAGAATAACTATGGCTACACCTTC. Translated, it gives CASSPRQNNYGYTF.

This clonotype is labeled medium-sized. The genes are TRBV9 and TRBJ2-7; D is possibly TRBD1 or TRBD2 (5 bases each). This CDR3 has 14 amino acids. V was shortened by 1 base and J by 2 bases, with 10 bases between the two germline ends. Germline V gene lookup returns CDR1 SGDLS and CDR2 YYNGEE. The CDR3, as DNA: TGTGCCAGCAGCGTACAGGGAGTACCCTACGAGCAGTACTTC. It specifies CASSVQGVPYEQYF.

There are a few counts of this clonotype. The V and J genes are TRBV12-2 and TRBJ2-7; the table's TRBD2 call for D was not verified on the DNA. TRBV12-2 is an annotated pseudogene. The CDR3 loop spans 13 amino acids. CDR3 amino acids: CASRFGGNYEQYF. DNA for the CDR3: TGTGCAAGTCGCTTTGGCGGGAACTACGAGCAGTACTTC.

This clonotype was recorded at least ten times. The genes are TRBV7-3 and TRBJ2-2; D is ambiguous. The CDR3 runs to 13 residues. Germline CDR1 is SGHTA and CDR2 is FQGTGA. The germline V and J ends were trimmed by 4 bases and 6 bases, with 9 bases remaining between them. The CDR3 loop is CASSSRQAGELFF. The CDR3, as DNA: TGTGCCAGCAGCTCCCGTCAAGCCGGGGAGCTGTTTTTT.

V usage is TRBV18 and J usage is TRBJ2-2; 7 positions agree with TRBD1. Germline V gives CDR1 KGHSH, CDR2 LQKENI. The CDR3 length is 15 residues. With V trimmed by 3 bases and J by 4 bases, 5 bases remained unmatched. The CDR3 DNA is TGTGCCAGCTCACCCGACAGGGCCCGCACCGGGGAGCTGTTTTTT. It translates to CASSPDRARTGELFF.

The chain carries TRBV6-1 and TRBJ2-3; tentatively, D is TRBD1 or TRBD2 (5 bases each). V was pared by 6 bases and J by 0 bases, with 16 bases between. Germline V CDR1 and CDR2: MNHNS, SASEGT. The CDR3 loop spans 16 amino acids. The chain's CDR3 is CASRMGVRVSTDTQYF. The CDR3 coding sequence is TGTGCCAGCAGGATGGGAGTCAGGGTGAGCACAGATACGCAGTATTTT.

This clonotype was picked up many times. The chain carries TRBV3-1 and TRBJ2-1; 8 bases align to TRBD1. The CDR3 loop spans 17 amino acids. Unmatched junction bases numbered 14, after V lost 4 bases and J lost 6 bases. Germline V lookup: CDR1 LGHDT, CDR2 YNNKEL (reference sequence). The CDR3 DNA reads as TGTGCCAGCAGCCCACCAGCTTACAGGGGGACCGGCAATGAGCAGTTCTTC. Amino acid sequence: CASSPPAYRGTGNEQFF.